The source of this T cell receptor (beta chain) is a study of blood T cell repertoires in COVID-19. Overall study context: The United States, Italy and Spain supplied acute and convalescent COVID-19 samples.

Looked up from germline, CDR1 is SGHRS and CDR2 is YFSETQ. The V end was cut by 5 bases, the J end by 5 bases, with 16 bases between. This CDR3 contains 15 residues. Clones were read by immunoSEQ multiplex PCR, and TCRdb kept only the in-frame ones, dropping some. The profile shows roughly 150,000 clones, approximately 90% of them singletons. The sequence was obtained from a human donor in a cohort sampled during active COVID-19. Sequenced material: peripheral blood. The J gene is TRBJ1-4, the V gene TRBV5-1; D is perhaps TRBD1 (6 bases). CDR3 amino acids: CASSPLTGTNEKLFF. The CDR3 DNA sequence: TGCGCCAGCAGTCCATTGACAGGAACAAATGAAAAACTGTTTTTT.